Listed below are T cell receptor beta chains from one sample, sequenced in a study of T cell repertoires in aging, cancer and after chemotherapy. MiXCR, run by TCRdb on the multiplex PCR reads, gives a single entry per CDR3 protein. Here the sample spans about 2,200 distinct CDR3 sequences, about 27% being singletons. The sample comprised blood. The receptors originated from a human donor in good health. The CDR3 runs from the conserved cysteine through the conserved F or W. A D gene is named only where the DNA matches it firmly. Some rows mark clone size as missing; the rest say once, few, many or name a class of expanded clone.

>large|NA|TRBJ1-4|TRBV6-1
CASMFVGELFF
TGTGCCAGCATGTTTGTGGGGGAACTGTTTTTT
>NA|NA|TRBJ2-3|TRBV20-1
CSANTYQSQYF
TGCAGTGCTAACACCTATCAATCGCAGTATTTT
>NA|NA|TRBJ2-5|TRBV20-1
CSASPGVGETQYF
TGCAGTGCTAGCCCGGGAGTTGGGGAGACCCAGTACTTC
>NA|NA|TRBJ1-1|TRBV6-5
CASSDPPSSEAFF
TGTGCCAGCAGTGACCCCCCCAGCTCTGAAGCTTTCTTT
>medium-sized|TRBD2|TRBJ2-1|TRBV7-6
CASSRGGGGTKFF
TGTGCCAGCAGCCGGGGGGGAGGGGGGACCAAGTTCTTC
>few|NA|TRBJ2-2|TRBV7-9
CASRDRWELFF
TGTGCCAGCAGGGATAGGTGGGAGCTGTTTTTT
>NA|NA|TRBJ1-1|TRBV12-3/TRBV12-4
CASCRGGGRTEAFF
TGTGCCAGCTGTCGGGGCGGGGGGCGCACTGAAGCTTTCTTT
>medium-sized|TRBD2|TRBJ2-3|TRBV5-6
CASSSRGVAADTQYF
TGTGCCAGCAGCTCCCGGGGGGTAGCGGCGGATACGCAGTATTTT
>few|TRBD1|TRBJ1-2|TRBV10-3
CAISARTGALSYTF
TGTGCCATCAGTGCTAGGACAGGGGCCCTCAGCTACACCTTC
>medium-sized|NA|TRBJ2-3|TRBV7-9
CASNDAVDTQYF
TGTGCCAGCAACGACGCGGTAGATACGCAGTATTTT
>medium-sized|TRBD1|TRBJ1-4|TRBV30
CAWSVTGGSEKLFF
TGTGCCTGGAGTGTAACAGGGGGCTCTGAAAAACTGTTTTTT
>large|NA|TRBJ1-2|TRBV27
CASSSGAGYTF
TGTGCCAGCAGTTCAGGGGCCGGCTACACCTTC
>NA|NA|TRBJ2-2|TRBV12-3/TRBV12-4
CASSQSGQSGELFF
TGTGCCAGCAGTCAATCTGGACAGTCCGGGGAGCTGTTTTTT
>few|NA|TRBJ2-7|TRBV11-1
CASSLDIGGGSYEQYF
TGTGCCAGCAGCTTAGATATAGGCGGCGGATCCTACGAGCAGTACTTC
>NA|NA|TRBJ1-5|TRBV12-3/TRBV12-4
CASSEKQGGNQPQHF
TGTGCCAGCAGTGAAAAACAGGGCGGCAATCAGCCCCAGCATTTT
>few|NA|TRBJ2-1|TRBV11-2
CASSLVARGSSYNEQFF
TGTGCCAGCAGCTTAGTAGCCCGCGGAAGCTCCTACAATGAGCAGTTCTTC
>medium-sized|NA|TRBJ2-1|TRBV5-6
CASSLGGRGNEQFF
TGTGCCAGCAGCTTGGGGGGCAGGGGCAATGAGCAGTTCTTC
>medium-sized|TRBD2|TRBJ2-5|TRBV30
CARGRGAGGRETQYF
TGTGCCCGGGGGAGGGGCGCGGGGGGACGTGAGACCCAGTACTTC
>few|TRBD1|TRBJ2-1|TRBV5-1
CASSLASQGAYNEQFF
TGCGCCAGCAGCTTGGCCTCACAGGGGGCCTACAATGAGCAGTTCTTC
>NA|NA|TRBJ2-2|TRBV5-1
CASSSEVVATGELFF
TGCGCCAGCAGCTCCGAGGTGGTCGCCACCGGGGAGCTGTTTTTT
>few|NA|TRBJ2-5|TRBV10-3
CAISREDETQYF
TGTGCCATCAGTAGGGAGGATGAGACCCAGTACTTC
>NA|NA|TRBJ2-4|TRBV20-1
CSARGVGRVYNEQYF
TGCAGTGCCAGAGGGGTGGGCAGAGTCTACAATGAGCAGTACTTC
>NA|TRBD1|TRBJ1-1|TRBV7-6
CASSPGGGNNEAFF
TGTGCCAGCAGCCCAGGGGGGGGGAACAATGAAGCTTTCTTT
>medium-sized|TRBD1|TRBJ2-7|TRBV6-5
CASSYPGTGINEQYF
TGTGCCAGCAGTTACCCCGGGACAGGGATCAACGAGCAGTACTTC
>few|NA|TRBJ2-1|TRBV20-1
CSAAPQVQHEQFF
TGCAGTGCTGCCCCCCAGGTGCAACATGAGCAGTTCTTC
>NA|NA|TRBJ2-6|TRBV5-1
CASCLTVSGANVLTF
TGCGCCAGCTGCTTGACAGTCTCTGGGGCCAACGTCCTGACTTTC
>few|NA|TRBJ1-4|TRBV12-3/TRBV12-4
CASSRRQGANEKLFF
TGTGCCAGCAGCCGACGGCAGGGCGCTAATGAAAAACTGTTTTTT
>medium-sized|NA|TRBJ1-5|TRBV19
CASSIDVQSSPPQHF
TGTGCCAGTAGTATAGACGTACAGAGCTCTCCGCCCCAGCATTTT
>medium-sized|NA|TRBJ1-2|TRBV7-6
CASSLEDRNYGYTF
TGTGCCAGCAGCTTAGAGGACAGAAACTATGGCTACACCTTC
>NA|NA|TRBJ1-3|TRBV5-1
CASNPGVGSGNTIYF
TGCGCCAGCAACCCAGGGGTTGGCTCTGGAAACACCATATATTTT
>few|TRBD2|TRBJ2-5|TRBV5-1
CASSPRLAGRQETQYF
TGCGCCAGCAGCCCCAGACTAGCGGGGAGACAAGAGACCCAGTACTTC
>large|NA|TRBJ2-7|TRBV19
CASSMSQTYEQYF
TGTGCCAGTAGTATGAGTCAGACCTACGAGCAGTACTTC
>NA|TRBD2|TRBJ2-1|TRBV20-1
CSAQTCGGSNEQFF
TGCAGTGCTCAGACTTGCGGGGGGAGCAATGAGCAGTTCTTC
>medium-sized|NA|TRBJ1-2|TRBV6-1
CASSPGSYGYTF
TGTGCCAGCAGTCCCGGTTCCTATGGCTACACCTTC
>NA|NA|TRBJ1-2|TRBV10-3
CAISESRYPGDYGYTF
TGTGCCATCAGTGAGTCGAGATACCCAGGGGACTATGGCTACACCTTC
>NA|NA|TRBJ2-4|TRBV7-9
CASRPPLWDGAVKNIQYF
TGTGCCAGCAGACCTCCCCTCTGGGACGGTGCAGTCAAAAACATTCAGTACTTC
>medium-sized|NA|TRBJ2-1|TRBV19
CASFNREYNEQFF
TGTGCCAGTTTTAACAGGGAATACAATGAGCAGTTCTTC
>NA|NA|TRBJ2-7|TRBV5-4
CASSLTAYEQYF
TGTGCCAGCAGCTTGACGGCCTACGAGCAGTACTTC
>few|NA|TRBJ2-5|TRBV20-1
CSARFGAVQETQYF
TGCAGTGCTAGGTTTGGGGCTGTACAAGAGACCCAGTACTTC
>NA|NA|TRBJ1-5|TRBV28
CASSWVADNQPQHF
TGTGCCAGCAGTTGGGTGGCGGACAATCAGCCCCAGCATTTT
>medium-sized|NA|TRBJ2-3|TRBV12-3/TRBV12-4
CASSFWGSTDTQYF
TGTGCCAGCAGTTTCTGGGGGAGCACAGATACGCAGTATTTT
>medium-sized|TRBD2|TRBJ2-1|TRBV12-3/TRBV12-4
CASSPNMLAGGPNEQFF
TGTGCCAGCAGTCCAAACATGCTAGCGGGGGGGCCCAATGAGCAGTTCTTC
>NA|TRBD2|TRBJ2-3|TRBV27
CASSLLAGGQTSTDTQYF
TGTGCCAGCAGCTTACTAGCGGGGGGGCAAACTAGCACAGATACGCAGTATTTT
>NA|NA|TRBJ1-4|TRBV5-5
CASSLGIGTGGNNEKLFF
TGTGCCAGCAGCTTGGGTATTGGGACCGGGGGAAATAATGAAAAACTGTTTTTT
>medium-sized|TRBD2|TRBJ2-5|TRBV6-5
CASNMRPLAGEQETQYF
TGTGCCAGCAACATGCGCCCCCTAGCGGGGGAGCAAGAGACCCAGTACTTC
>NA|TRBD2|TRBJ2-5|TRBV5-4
CASSRTSRETQYF
TGTGCCAGCAGCCGGACTAGTCGAGAGACCCAGTACTTC
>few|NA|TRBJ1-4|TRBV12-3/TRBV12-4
CASSLAGVPRGEKLFF
TGTGCCAGCAGTTTAGCGGGGGTCCCAAGAGGGGAAAAACTGTTTTTT
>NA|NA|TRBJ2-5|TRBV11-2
CASTPQETQYF
TGTGCCAGCACCCCTCAAGAGACCCAGTACTTC
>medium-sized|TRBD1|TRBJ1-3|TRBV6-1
CASRGQGVSGNTIYF
TGTGCCAGCAGGGGACAGGGAGTCTCTGGAAACACCATATATTTT
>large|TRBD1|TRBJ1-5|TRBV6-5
CASSYSGQGQPQHF
TGTGCCAGCAGTTACTCGGGACAGGGTCAGCCCCAGCATTTT
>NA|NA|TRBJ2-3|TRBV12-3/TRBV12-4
CASSFAGPQYF
TGTGCCAGCAGTTTCGCCGGCCCGCAGTATTTT